The 16 T cell receptor beta chains presented below share a single source sample, sequenced in a study of blood T cell repertoires in COVID-19 (TCRdb year 2020). The library was prepared using the immunoSEQ multiplex PCR assay. TCRdb mirrors the immuneACCESS table, restricted to in-frame sequences. Some clones are absent from its copies; in checked studies, under half trace to an unresolved V gene, and the reason for the others is unknown. Present in this sample are 97,000 or so clones, around 84% of which were seen just once. The ten largest clones capture about 3% of the sample. Source material: peripheral blood. The receptors stem from a man between 50 and 59 years old with active or convalescent COVID-19.

The chain carries TRBV5-1 and TRBJ1-1, with D hard to call. The CDR3 extends over 14 amino acids. V was shortened by 0 bases and J by 3 bases, with 9 bases between the two germline ends. Per the germline V gene, CDR1 is SGHRS and CDR2 is YFSETQ. CDR3 DNA: TGCGCCAGCAGCTTGGTGGGAGCGGACACTGAAGCTTTCTTT. Its translation is CASSLVGADTEAFF.

This clone was seen a few times. The chain uses TRBV5-5 and TRBJ2-5, with D possibly matching TRBD1 (5 bases). This CDR3 has 14 residues. Trimming shortened V by 4 bases and J by 9 bases, and 19 bases separated the two germline ends. From germline, CDR1 is SGHKS and CDR2 YYEKEE (reference sequence). Here the CDR3 DNA reads TGTGCCAGCAGCCCCAAAACAGACAGTAAGGCCCAGTACTTC. Residues: CASSPKTDSKAQYF.

The V call is TRBV29-1, the J call TRBJ1-1; 7 bases map to TRBD1. With 6 bases clipped from V and 6 bases from J, the junction kept 10 bases outside the gene matches. Per germline, CDR1 SQVTM and CDR2 ANQGSEA. The CDR3 consists of 13 residues. The CDR3 DNA is TGCAGCGTCACCGACAGGGCGTATGCTGAAGCTTTCTTT. Translating gives CSVTDRAYAEAFF.

This chain connects TRBV15 to TRBJ2-1, with 12 bases fitting TRBD2. Trimming removed 4 bases from V and 7 bases from J; junction bases left unmatched: 5. Per the germline V gene, CDR1 is LNHNV and CDR2 is YYDKDF (reference sequence). CDR3 length equals 15 residues. CDR3 coding DNA: TGTGCCACCAGCACGCCGACTAGCGGGGGAAATGAGCAGTTCTTC. This encodes CATSTPTSGGNEQFF. The whole variable domain, filled in from reference TRBV15 and TRBJ2-1, reads DAMVIQNPRYQVTQFGKPVTLSCSQTLNHNVMYWYQQKSSQAPKLLFHYYDKDFNNEADTPDNFQSRRPNTSFCFLDIRSPGLGDTAMYLCATSTPTSGGNEQFFGPGTRLTVL.

The V gene is TRBV5-1, the J gene TRBJ1-5; 7 bases are shared with TRBD1. Trimming at V came to 0 bases and at J to 5 bases, leaving 5 bases not matched to a gene. CDR3 size: 15 residues. Germline V lookup: CDR1 SGHRS, CDR2 YFSETQ. CDR3 residues: CASSLEGQPDQPQHF. The CDR3, as DNA: TGCGCCAGCAGCTTGGAGGGACAGCCCGATCAGCCCCAGCATTTT.

This clone has only one observation. The rearrangement joins TRBV18 to TRBJ1-4; the match to TRBD1 covers 8 bases. CDR3 length: 16 amino acids. The junction had 10 bases not matched to a gene; V was cut back by 5 bases and J by 5 bases. Germline V gene sequence: CDR1 KGHSH, CDR2 LQKENI. CDR3 in DNA: TGTGCCAGCTCAACCCCTGGACAGGGTAGAAATGAAAAACTGTTTTTT. As protein: CASSTPGQGRNEKLFF.

This chain connects TRBV16 to TRBJ2-5, with 10 bases lining up with TRBD2. The germline V gene encodes CDR1 KGHSY and CDR2 FQNENV. V lost 0 bases and J lost 4; bases outside the gene matches: 11. This CDR3 is built from 18 residues. Here the CDR3 reads CASSQSLSGGFSGETQYF. CDR3 sequence (DNA): TGTGCCAGCAGCCAATCCCTTAGCGGGGGGTTCTCCGGAGAGACCCAGTACTTC.

This chain connects TRBV28 to TRBJ1-3, with a weak D call TRBD1 (5 bases). CDR3 size: 16 residues. The V gene lost 7 bases and the J gene lost 4 bases, with 20 bases spanning the gap. Germline CDR1 is MDHEN and CDR2 is SYDVKM. This CDR3 is CASNTQFGAGGNTIYF. As DNA, the CDR3 is TGTGCCAGCAACACTCAATTTGGGGCAGGCGGAAACACCATATATTTT.

The gene calls are TRBV5-1 and TRBJ1-1, with TRBD1 matching 8 bases. Germline-derived CDR1 and CDR2 are SGHRS and YFSETQ. V lost 7 bases, J lost 6 bases, and 5 bases stayed unmatched. CDR3 length: 12 amino acids. CDR3 coding DNA: TGCGCCAGCTCAAAGGACAGGGCTGAAGCTTTCTTT. Translating it yields CASSKDRAEAFF.

This clone was observed a few times. The rearrangement uses TRBV7-9 and TRBJ1-1; D remains unclear. Germline V gene data show CDR1 as SEHNR and CDR2 as FQNEAQ (reference sequence). Trimming took 3 bases from V and 6 from J, leaving 14 bases between them. The CDR3 is made up of 14 amino acids. CDR3 bases: TGTGCCAGCAGCTTGTTTACGGGGTGGGCTGAAGCTTTCTTT. It translates to CASSLFTGWAEAFF. The full variable domain, in which reference TRBV7-9 and TRBJ1-1 provide the parts outside the CDR3, is DTGVSQNPRHKITKRGQNVTFRCDPISEHNRLYWYRQTLGQGPEFLTYFQNEAQLEKSRLLSDRFSAERPKGSFSTLEIQRTEQGDSAMYLCASSLFTGWAEAFFGQGTRLTVV.

The J gene is TRBJ1-4, the V gene TRBV3-1 (or the pseudogene TRBV3-2), with D possibly matching TRBD1 (5 bases). V dropped 2 bases and J dropped 7 bases, with 11 bases sitting between them. Germline values: CDR1 LGHDT, CDR2 YNNKEL (reference sequence). This CDR3 has 14 amino acids. CDR3: CASSQRGVGEKLFF. DNA for the CDR3: TGTGCCAGCAGCCAACGGGGGGTCGGTGAAAAACTGTTTTTT.

The J gene is TRBJ2-3, the V gene TRBV5-1, with TRBD2 matching 11 bases. Looked up from germline, CDR1 is SGHRS and CDR2 is YFSETQ. Trimming cost V 4 bases and J 4 bases; bases outside gene matches: 8. CDR3 length: 16 residues. The CDR3 DNA reads TGCGCCAGCAGCCCGTCGACTAGCGGGACTGCAGATACGCAGTATTTT. Translated: CASSPSTSGTADTQYF.

The chain couples TRBV3-1 (or the pseudogene TRBV3-2) to TRBJ1-4; no clear D. The CDR3 totals 16 residues. Trimming removed 3 bases from V and 0 bases from J, with 11 bases in between. CDR1 and CDR2 (germline): LGHDT, YNNKEL (reference sequence). The CDR3 DNA reads as TGTGCCAGCAGCCAGCAGTCTCCCCCAACTAATGAAAAACTGTTTTTT. It is translated as CASSQQSPPTNEKLFF.

The chain links TRBV3-1 (or the pseudogene TRBV3-2) to TRBJ2-4, with 7 bases identical to TRBD1. CDR3 length: 14 residues. V lost 0 bases to trimming and J lost 9 bases; unmatched junction nucleotides: 5. The germline V gene encodes CDR1 LGHDT and CDR2 YNNKEL (reference sequence). The CDR3: CASSQDQGVSIQYF. The CDR3 DNA reads TGTGCCAGCAGCCAAGATCAGGGGGTGAGCATTCAGTACTTC.

This sequence joins TRBV19 and TRBJ1-1, with a weak D call TRBD1 (6 bases). Between the trimmed V and J ends, which lost 3 bases and 3 bases, there was a span of 14 bases. CDR1 LNHDA and CDR2 SQIVND come from the germline V gene (reference sequence). CDR3 length: 15 amino acids. CDR3: CASSMDGGRDTEAFF. In DNA form, the CDR3 reads TGTGCCAGTAGTATGGACGGGGGGCGAGACACTGAAGCTTTCTTT.

This rearrangement joins TRBV5-4 to TRBJ1-2; 8 bases line up with TRBD1. CDR3 length: 14 amino acids. The germline V gene has CDR1 SGHNT and CDR2 YYREEE (reference sequence). The CDR3 loop is CAYLVQGALYGYTF. The CDR3 nucleotides are TGTGCGTATCTGGTCCAGGGGGCCCTCTATGGCTACACCTTC. The entire variable domain, with the rest obtained from reference TRBV5-4 and TRBJ1-2, is as follows: ETGVTQSPTHLIKTRGQQVTLRCSSQSGHNTVSWYQQALGQGPQFIFQYYREEENGRGNFPPRFSGLQFPNYSSELNVNALELDDSALYLCAYLVQGALYGYTFGSGTRLTVV.